This T cell receptor (beta chain) was retrieved from a study of T cells in Graves' hyperthyroidism and ophthalmopathy. General study findings and limits: Ophthalmopathy was identified by the model a median roughly 6.5 months ahead of onset. Blood also contained most expanded thyroid clonotypes above 0.001.

The table lists this clonotype with many counts. Its antigen is unknown. V was pared by 0 bases and J by 6 bases, with 4 bases of the junction left unmatched. The CDR3 loop spans 15 amino acids. Germline V CDR1 and CDR2: SNHLY, FYNNEI. RNA transcripts were the template for amplifying TCR beta CDR3 regions. First-round RT-PCR with HTBI primers amplified the TCR CDR3 region. Each CDR3 protein gets one entry after TCRdb re-called the multiplex PCR reads with MiXCR. The sample lists 340,000 or so distinct CDR3 sequences; approximately 18% were seen once. The source of this sequence is a woman in her forties or fifties with Graves' hyperthyroidism. This rearrangement joins TRBV2 to TRBJ1-1; 10 bases map to TRBD1. Sequencing was carried out using blood. The DNA of the CDR3 is TGTGCCAGCAGTGAAGCACACGGGACAGGGGCTGAAGCTTTCTTT. It is translated as CASSEAHGTGAEAFF.